The 2 T cell receptor beta chains reported below all come from one sample, sequenced in a study of T cells after yellow fever vaccination. TCRdb redid the calling of the 5' RACE reads with MiXCR, one entry per CDR3 protein. The repertoire consists of about 320,000 distinct CDR3 sequences, with around 4.3% occurring once and the leading ten covering 19%. The sample was PBMCs, taken 15 days after the yellow fever booster vaccination. The receptors were gathered from a young man who received the YFV17D yellow fever vaccine.

V gene TRBV11-2 combines with J gene TRBJ2-2; TRBD2 might be the D (6 bases). Germline V gene sequence: CDR1 SGHAT, CDR2 FQNNGV. V was cut by 7 bases and J by 3 bases, with 15 bases left in between. CDR3 length: 15 amino acids. CDR3 nucleotides: TGTGCCAGCACCTCCGGGACTCTTGACACCGGGGAGCTGTTTTTT. Its protein product is CASTSGTLDTGELFF.

This clonotype was detected only a few times. The V and J genes are TRBV5-1 and TRBJ2-2; TRBD1 is a possible D gene (7 bases). Germline CDR1 is SGHRS and CDR2 is YFSETQ. Trimming took off 0 bases at V and 0 bases at J, with 15 bases between the two ends. This CDR3 spans 18 amino acids. CDR3 sequence reads: CASSLAGGQLANTGELFF. The CDR3 nucleotides are TGCGCCAGCAGCTTGGCCGGGGGACAGCTCGCGAACACCGGGGAGCTGTTTTTT.